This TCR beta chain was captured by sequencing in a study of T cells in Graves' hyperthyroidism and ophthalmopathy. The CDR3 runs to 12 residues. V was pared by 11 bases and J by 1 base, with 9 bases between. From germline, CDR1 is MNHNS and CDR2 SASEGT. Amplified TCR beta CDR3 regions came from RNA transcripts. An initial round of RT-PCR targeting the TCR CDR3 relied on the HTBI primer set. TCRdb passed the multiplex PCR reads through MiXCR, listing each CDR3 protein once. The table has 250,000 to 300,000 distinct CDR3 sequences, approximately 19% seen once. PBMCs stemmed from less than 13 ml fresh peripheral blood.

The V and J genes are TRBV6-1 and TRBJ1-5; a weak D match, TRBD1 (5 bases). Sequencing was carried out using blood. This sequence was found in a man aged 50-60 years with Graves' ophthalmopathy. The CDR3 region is CAPRGSNQPQHF. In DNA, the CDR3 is TGTGCCCCTCGGGGCAGCAATCAGCCCCAGCATTTT.